This TCR beta chain was found in a study of blood T cell repertoires in COVID-19. TCRdb's copy holds only in-frame clones and misses some; the assay was immunoSEQ multiplex PCR. The sample holds approximately 240,000 clones; around 82% are singletons and the top ten take 4% to 6%. Germline V gives CDR1 MNHNS, CDR2 SASEGT. Germline trimming cut 7 bases from V and 6 bases from J; bases unmatched to any gene: 6. The CDR3 is 14 residues long. The sample consisted of peripheral blood. The chain recombines TRBV6-1 with TRBJ1-2, with 12 positions matching TRBD1. The clonotype was recovered from a woman of 80 years or more with active or convalescent COVID-19. The CDR3 nucleotides are TGTGCCAGCACCTCGGGACAGGGGGCGGATGGCTACACCTTC. It is translated as CASTSGQGADGYTF.